The next 15 T cell receptor beta chains were all read from a single sample in a study of tissue T cells after allogeneic stem cell transplantation. The assay was immunoSEQ multiplex PCR, and TCRdb's table has in-frame clones only and misses some. Found here are thousands of clones, almost 70% of them singletons; the top ten hold 0.6% to 0.9%. Sequenced sample: blood. These receptors originate from a female BALB/c mouse in good health. Mice of this strain are of MHC haplotype H2-d.

About this clone itself: All gene names here are mouse names. From the germline J gene comes the end of the CDR3, since the read stops 1 residue before it. The rearrangement joins TRBV13-2 to TRBJ2-7; D unclear. Trimming left V 2 bases short and J 7 bases short, with 4 bases between. Looked up from germline, CDR1 is NNHNN and CDR2 is SYGAGS (reference sequence). The CDR3 covers 10 residues. This chain's CDR3 is CASGEVEQYF. CDR3 bases read: TGTGCCAGCGGTGAGGTGGAACAGTAC.

In regard to this clone: Gene names are the mouse ones. The DNA read from the CDR3 is TGTGCCAGCAGTATACGGCAGGGGGCTGGAAATACGCTCTAT. This gives the protein CASSIRQGAGNTLY. Given in full, the CDR3 is CASSIRQGAGNTLYF. The rearrangement links TRBV19 to TRBJ1-3; 7 nucleotides agree with TRBD1. The read ends 1 residue early relative to the CDR3; the germline J gene fills the gap. The V and J ends lost 1 base and 2 bases, in that order; junction bases with no gene match: 3. This CDR3 contains 15 residues. Germline CDR1 reads FNHDT; CDR2 reads SITEND (reference sequence).

Concerning this clone itself: Gene labels here are mouse ones. From the germline J gene comes the end of the CDR3, since the read stops 1 residue before it. The chain recombines TRBV13-1 with TRBJ2-1; 8 nucleotides align to TRBD2. Germline values: CDR1 NSHNY, CDR2 SYGAGN. The CDR3 contains 14 residues. V shed 2 bases and J 6 bases; nucleotides not matched to a gene: 4. Incomplete CDR3 DNA: TGTGCCAGCAGTGACTGGGGGGCGCTTGCTGAGCAGTTC. This sequence encodes CASSDWGALAEQF. In full, the CDR3 reads CASSDWGALAEQFF.

Regarding this clone: Gene labels here are mouse ones. Read sequence stops 1 residue before the CDR3 end, and the germline J gene provides the missing end. This chain links TRBV1 with TRBJ2-3; 10 nucleotides align to TRBD2. The germline V gene encodes CDR1 NSQYPW and CDR2 LRSPGD (reference sequence). This CDR3 region has 14 residues. Trimming removed 3 bases from V and 4 bases from J; junction bases left unmatched: 1. CDR3 protein: CTCSAWGGPETLYF. CDR3 bases read: TGCACCTGCAGTGCCTGGGGGGGCCCAGAAACGCTGTAT. Combining the CDR3 with reference TRBV1 and TRBJ2-3 gives the whole variable domain VTLLEQNPRWRLVPRGQAVNLRCILKNSQYPWMSWYQQDLQKQLQWLFTLRSPGDKEVKSLPGADYLATRVTDTELRLQVANMSQGRTLYCTCSAWGGPETLYFGSGTRLTVL.

As regards this clone: Gene names and germline refer to mouse. The read ends 1 residue shy of where the CDR3 ends; the end is completed using the germline J gene. The chain combines TRBV2 with TRBJ1-1, with D possibly matching TRBD1 (6 bases). The CDR3 spans 12 residues. V was clipped by 5 bases and J by 6 bases, with 10 bases between them. Germline V lookup: CDR1 LGHNA, CDR2 YSYQKL. The sequenced part of the CDR3 DNA is TGTGCCAGCAGCGGGGGGGGCCCAGAAGTCTTC. This gives the protein CASSGGGPEVF. The whole CDR3 is CASSGGGPEVFF.

A word on this clone: Mouse germline and gene names are used. The read comes to an end 1 residue before the CDR3 does, leaving the germline J gene to fill in the end. Other DNA sequences in this sample translate to the same CDR3. This chain uses TRBV19 with TRBJ2-3; 10 bases match TRBD2. The CDR3 length is 15 residues. V lost 4 bases and J lost 1; bases outside the gene matches: 3. The germline V gene has CDR1 FNHDT and CDR2 SITEND (reference sequence). Partial CDR3 DNA: TGTGCCAGCAGTCCTCTGGGGGGGCGTGCAGAAACGCTGTAT. Translating it yields CASSPLGGRAETLY. The whole CDR3 sequence reads CASSPLGGRAETLYF.

With regard to this clone: Each gene name is a mouse one. Incomplete CDR3 DNA: TGTGCCAGCAGCCAAGACAGGGATAATTCGCCCCTCTAC. Its protein product is CASSQDRDNSPLY. The whole CDR3 is CASSQDRDNSPLYF. V gene TRBV5 combines with J gene TRBJ1-6, with D tentatively TRBD1 (5 bases). The CDR3 end falls 1 residue outside the read, so it is completed with the germline J gene. TRBJ1-6 is treated as an ORF (open reading frame) with a function not yet certain. CDR3 length: 14 amino acids. The V and J ends lost 0 bases and 5 bases respectively, with 5 bases between them. Germline V lookup: CDR1 LGHNA, CDR2 YNLKQL (reference sequence).

About this clone itself: The germline and genes are mouse ones. Read data end 1 residue before the CDR3 end; the end is taken from the germline J gene. This chain connects TRBV20 to TRBJ2-7; D is tentatively TRBD1 or TRBD2 (7 bases each). V lost 1 base, J lost 7 bases, and 11 bases lay in between. CDR3 size: 12 residues. Germline CDR1 GFQATS, CDR2 STVNSAI. The CDR3 DNA, read in part, is TGTGGTGCTAGGGTCCAGGGGGGGGAACAGTAC. It yields the protein CGARVQGGEQY. From start to end, the CDR3 is CGARVQGGEQYF. Together with reference TRBV20 and TRBJ2-7, the CDR3 gives the full variable domain: GALVYQYPRRTICKSGTSMRMECQAVGFQATSVAWYRQSPQKTFELIALSTVNSAIKYEQNFTQEKFPISHPNLSFSSMTVLNAYLEDRGLYLCGARVQGGEQYFGPGTRLTVL.

Worth noting for this clone: Genes here carry mouse names. The read comes to an end 1 residue before the CDR3 does, leaving the germline J gene to fill in the end. The rearrangement joins TRBV13-3 to TRBJ2-3, with 7 bases fitting TRBD1. CDR3 length: 13 amino acids. V lost 5 bases to trimming and J lost 0 bases; unmatched junction nucleotides: 0. CDR1 is NNHDY and CDR2 is SYVADS in the germline V gene. The sequenced CDR3 bases are TGTGCCAGCAGGGACAGGAGTGCAGAAACGCTGTAT. Its protein is CASRDRSAETLY. The complete CDR3 reads CASRDRSAETLYF.

On this clone itself: Gene and germline names: mouse. CDR3: CASGGLGGNYAEQFF. CDR3 DNA, as far as it was read: TGTGCCAGCGGTGGACTGGGGGGGAACTATGCTGAGCAGTTC. The V and J genes are TRBV13-2 and TRBJ2-1, with 11 positions matching TRBD2. The read halts 1 residue ahead of the CDR3 end, with the missing end drawn from the germline J gene. V lost 3 bases to trimming and J lost 1 base; unmatched junction nucleotides: 0. Germline V gives CDR1 NNHNN, CDR2 SYGAGS (reference sequence). The CDR3 is 15 amino acids.

To note about this clone: Any gene name here is a mouse gene name. The read comes to an end 1 residue before the CDR3 does, leaving the germline J gene to fill in the end. The gene calls are TRBV20 and TRBJ2-2; 7 bases agree with TRBD1. From germline, CDR1 is GFQATS and CDR2 STVNSAI. Unmatched junction bases numbered 1, after V lost 6 bases and J lost 0 bases. This CDR3 has 13 residues. CDR3 sequence: CGAGTANTGQLYF. CDR3 DNA, as far as it was read: TGTGGTGCCGGGACAGCAAACACCGGGCAGCTCTAC.

This clone was seen just once. The genes and germline here are from mouse. Coverage ceases 1 residue before the CDR3 finishes, and the germline J gene fills in the end. The chain is built from TRBV13-1 and TRBJ2-5; D is uncertain. Deletions cut 1 base from V and 0 bases from J, with 9 bases between. This CDR3 is built from 15 residues. The V gene's germline CDR1 is NSHNY and CDR2 SYGAGN. CDR3 DNA, as far as it was read: TGTGCCAGCAGTGATTTGGGCCTTAACCAAGACACCCAGTAC. Protein sequence: CASSDLGLNQDTQY. The full CDR3 protein is CASSDLGLNQDTQYF.

As to this clone: Mouse gene names apply. Read data end 1 residue before the CDR3 end; the end is taken from the germline J gene. The genes are TRBV13-1 and TRBJ2-7, with a possible D match to TRBD1 (6 bases). Trimming pared 0 bases from V and 0 bases from J, leaving 7 bases between. This CDR3 spans 14 amino acids. Germline values: CDR1 NSHNY, CDR2 SYGAGN. Partial CDR3 DNA: TGTGCCAGCAGTGATGGGACAGACTCCTATGAACAGTAC. Protein: CASSDGTDSYEQY. The full CDR3 is CASSDGTDSYEQYF.

For this clone: The genes and germline here are from mouse. The sequence runs out 1 residue before the end of the CDR3; the remainder is reconstructed from the germline J gene. V gene TRBV1 combines with J gene TRBJ2-7; D gene uncertain. CDR3 length equals 12 residues. In germline, CDR1 is NSQYPW, CDR2 LRSPGD (reference sequence). Trimming removed 0 bases at V and 6 bases at J, with 6 bases between. The sequenced part of the CDR3 DNA is TGCACCTGCAGTGCAGACAGTGTTGAACAGTAC. It translates to CTCSADSVEQY. The full CDR3 is CTCSADSVEQYF.

Only a few counts were recorded for this clone. Gene labels here are mouse ones. The CDR3 end falls 1 residue outside the read, so it is completed with the germline J gene. The chain couples TRBV20 to TRBJ2-7; 10 nucleotides match TRBD1. The germline CDR1 and CDR2 sequences are GFQATS and STVNSAI. The CDR3 is made up of 14 amino acids. V trimming: 0 bases; J trimming: 3 bases; junction bases outside the gene matches: 2. The CDR3 protein is CGARDRTGGYEQYF. The sequenced CDR3 bases are TGTGGTGCTAGGGATCGGACAGGGGGCTATGAACAGTAC. The whole variable domain, remainder taken from reference TRBV20 and TRBJ2-7, is GALVYQYPRRTICKSGTSMRMECQAVGFQATSVAWYRQSPQKTFELIALSTVNSAIKYEQNFTQEKFPISHPNLSFSSMTVLNAYLEDRGLYLCGARDRTGGYEQYFGPGTRLTVL.